These 4 T cell receptor beta chains share one sample of origin, sequenced in a study of metastatic and nonmetastatic thyroid tumors. TCRdb re-clonotyped the PCR reads through MiXCR. The table records 34,000 or so clones, about 20% of them present only once. No patient had received any treatment before thyroid surgery. Sequenced material: blood. The receptor source for this set is a female donor with papillary thyroid cancer or a benign thyroid nodule (not recorded which). Some clones in this sample may be carry-over from other donors' samples.

This sequence joins TRBV5-1 and TRBJ1-1; a weak D match, TRBD1 (5 bases). Germline lookup yields CDR1 SGHRS and CDR2 YFSETQ. The CDR3 covers 15 residues. Trimming left V 3 bases short and J 2 bases short, with 14 bases between. In nucleotides, the CDR3 is TGCGCCAGCAGCTGGGGGAACGTGATTAACACTGAAGCTTTCTTT. Its protein is CASSWGNVINTEAFF.

The DNA of the CDR3 is TGTGCCAGCACAATGCGGACAAACACCGGGGAGCTGTTTTTT. This encodes CASTMRTNTGELFF. This chain connects TRBV12-3 or TRBV12-4 to TRBJ2-2; weak D call: TRBD1 (5 bases). The CDR3 is 14 amino acids. Trimming removed 7 bases from V and 2 bases from J, with 11 bases in between.

This clone occurred many times. The same CDR3 is also encoded by other DNA sequences in this sample. This chain joins TRBV7-2 and TRBJ2-5; D remains unclear. Germline V lookup: CDR1 SGHTA, CDR2 FQGNSA. V lost 1 base and J lost 4, with 10 bases in between. The CDR3 contains 14 residues. The CDR3 nucleotides read TGTGCCAGCAGCTTAGGACCCCCCCCAGAGACCCAGTACTTC. Amino acids: CASSLGPPPETQYF.

By sample fraction, this clone is medium-sized. The CDR3 sequence is CASSERGGSDTQYF. CDR3 sequence (DNA): TGTGCCAGCAGTGAGCGGGGGGGCTCAGATACGCAGTATTTT. The genes are TRBV6-4 and TRBJ2-3; 9 bases map to TRBD2. The CDR3 extends over 14 amino acids. Unmatched junction bases numbered 2, after V lost 3 bases and J lost 4 bases. Germline CDR1 reads MRHNA; CDR2 reads SNTAGT.